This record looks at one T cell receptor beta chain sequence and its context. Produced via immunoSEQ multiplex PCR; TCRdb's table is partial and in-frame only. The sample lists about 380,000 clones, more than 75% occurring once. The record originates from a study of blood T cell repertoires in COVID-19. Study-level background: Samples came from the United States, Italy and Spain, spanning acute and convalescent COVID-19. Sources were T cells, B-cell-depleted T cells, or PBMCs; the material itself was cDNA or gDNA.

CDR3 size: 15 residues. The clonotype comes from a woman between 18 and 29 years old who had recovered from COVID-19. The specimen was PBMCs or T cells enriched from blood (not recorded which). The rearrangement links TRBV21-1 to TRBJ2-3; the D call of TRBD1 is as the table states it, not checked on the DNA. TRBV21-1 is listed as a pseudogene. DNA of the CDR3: TGTGCCAGCAGCCACCGGGACAGGGGGCAAGATACGCAGTATTTT. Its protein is CASSHRDRGQDTQYF.